This T cell receptor beta chain was identified during a study of identifying expanded T cells in peripheral blood. Notes on the study in general: Across healthy donors, higher total template counts meant significantly greater roughly two-week count variance. Over approximately two and four weeks, about 15 and 19 clones changed, versus around 1.3 between replicates.

Libraries were prepared by immunoSEQ multiplex PCR; TCRdb keeps only in-frame clonotypes and omits some of them. This sample has about 100,000 clones, with about 83% found just once. The CDR3 contains 16 residues. Comment on this clone: What it recognizes is unknown.

No infections or other immune events were documented during collection. Sequencing was carried out using blood. The J gene is TRBJ1-4, the V gene TRBV12-2. TRBV12-2 is noted as a pseudogene. The receptor was isolated from a person aged 18 to 75 in good health. The CDR3 spells CASRLVDRGVGEKLFF. In DNA form, the CDR3 reads TGTGCAAGTCGCTTAGTTGATAGGGGAGTAGGGGAAAAACTGTTTTTT.